This T cell receptor beta chain was identified during a study of cytomegalovirus exposure and HLA in healthy donors. Study observations and caveats: According to reports, the classifier identified cytomegalovirus status with high specificity and sensitivity.

Comment on this clone: Its antigen is currently unknown.

Data came from immunoSEQ multiplex PCR; TCRdb stores just in-frame clones and leaves some out. Of around 130,000 clones in the sample, roughly 86% were seen once. Germline CDR1 and CDR2: LNHDA and SQIVND (reference sequence). V trimming: 6 bases; J trimming: 4 bases; junction bases outside the gene matches: 8. The CDR3 loop spans 14 amino acids. The receptor was isolated from a man under 40 in good health and CMV-seronegative. The rearrangement uses TRBV19 and TRBJ1-2; the match to TRBD1 covers 7 bases. The sequenced sample was PBMCs. CDR3: CASSEQGLGYGYTF. CDR3 coding DNA: TGTGCCAGTAGCGAACAGGGGTTGGGCTATGGCTACACCTTC.